Listed here is a single T cell receptor beta chain. Its target is not known. This CDR3 has 13 residues. V was trimmed by 4 bases and J by 1 base, leaving 4 bases between them. Germline V CDR1 and CDR2: MNHEY, SMNVEV (reference sequence). Naive CD8 populations comprised CD45RO-negative cells positively selected for CCR7, excluding terminally differentiated effector memory CD45RA+ cells. Adults of Caucasian background living in Nashville, Tennessee made up all donors. This sample is part of a study of shared clonotypes between healthy human individuals. Sorted-subset replicate PCRs used about 200 ng of genomic DNA. This amount corresponded to about 30,000 T cell genomes. TCRdb's copy holds only in-frame clones and misses some; the assay was immunoSEQ multiplex PCR. The sample has more than 550,000 clones; under 95% are singletons. Whole-study results and caveats: Sequencing depth was a factor that was expected to affect clonotype sharing among donors. Larger richness was generally estimated for naive than memory subsets.

The J gene is TRBJ2-2, the V gene TRBV27, with D uncertain. The TCR was taken from a man aged 30 to 45 in good health. The sample was naive CD8+ T cells sorted from blood. Here the CDR3 DNA reads TGTGCCAGCAGTTGGTTGAACACCGGGGAGCTGTTTTTT. It yields the protein CASSWLNTGELFF.